The text below deals with one TCR beta chain. Diagnosis relied on clinical symptoms, serum thyroxine and TRAb, thyroid ultrasound and orbital computed tomography. This specimen comes from a study of T cells in Graves' hyperthyroidism and ophthalmopathy. The CDR3 has 15 amino acids. V gave up 3 bases and J gave up 6 bases, with 18 bases separating them. Amplification yielded TCR beta CDR3 regions, with RNA transcripts as the source. The study used the HTBI primer set for a first-round RT-PCR of the TCR CDR3. TCRdb recomputed calls from the multiplex PCR reads with MiXCR, one row per CDR3 protein. The data contain roughly 630,000 distinct CDR3 sequences, 15% to 19% of them singletons.

The source material was blood. The chain is built from TRBV12-3 or TRBV12-4 and TRBJ2-7; D is perhaps TRBD1 (5 bases). This receptor was obtained from a young woman with Graves' hyperthyroidism. CDR3 loop: CASSFRPEWQGEQYF. The DNA for the CDR3 is TGTGCCAGCAGTTTTCGACCGGAGTGGCAGGGCGAGCAGTACTTC.